The next 25 T cell receptor beta chains were all read from a single sample in a study of control samples from healthy donors and cancer patients. Only in-frame clones appear in the TCRdb table, and some are missing; sequencing was by immunoSEQ multiplex PCR. The data hold around 200,000 clones, with about 95% observed a single time. Sequenced: blood. The source is a man between 45 and 60 years old in good health.

The rearrangement links TRBV7-9 to TRBJ1-1, with a possible D match to TRBD1 (6 bases). V gave up 4 bases and J gave up 6 bases, with 18 bases separating them. This CDR3 is built from 15 residues. The germline V gene encodes CDR1 SEHNR and CDR2 FQNEAQ (reference sequence). CDR3 residues: CASSSGTLGGAEAFF. Here the CDR3 DNA reads TGTGCCAGCAGCTCCGGAACCCTAGGGGGGGCTGAAGCTTTCTTT.

The chain is built from TRBV5-6 and TRBJ2-7; TRBD1 is a possible D gene (6 bases). From germline, CDR1 is SGHDT and CDR2 YYEEEE. V gave up 4 bases and J gave up 2 bases, with 13 bases separating them. The CDR3 has 14 amino acids. CDR3 sequence (DNA): TGTGCCAGCAGCCAACAACAGGGACCCTACGAGCAGTACGTC. Translating it yields CASSQQQGPYEQYV.

This chain links TRBV5-1 with TRBJ1-4; perhaps TRBD1 as D (5 bases). Germline V gene sequence: CDR1 SGHRS, CDR2 YFSETQ. The CDR3 consists of 15 residues. V lost 3 bases, J lost 5 bases, and 14 bases lay in between. CDR3 in DNA: TGCGCCAGCAGCTCTGGGACGCAGAGAAATGAAAAACTGTTTTTT. This sequence encodes CASSSGTQRNEKLFF.

This clone appeared a single time. This chain uses TRBV4-3 with TRBJ1-5; possible D gene TRBD1, 6 bases. Trimming cost V 4 bases and J 6 bases, with 16 bases left between them. Germline V gives CDR1 LGHNA, CDR2 YSLEER. The CDR3 is made up of 15 amino acids. Here the CDR3 reads CASSRDLQGRQPQHF. The CDR3 DNA follows: TGCGCCAGCAGCCGGGATTTACAGGGACGTCAGCCCCAGCATTTT.

The chain employs TRBV6-5 and TRBJ1-1; D gene ambiguous. V was clipped by 6 bases and J by 0 bases, with 14 bases between them. The germline gives CDR1 MNHEY, CDR2 SVGAGI. The CDR3 contains 15 residues. Here the CDR3 reads CASRSNFLLNTEAFF. CDR3 nucleotide sequence: TGTGCCAGCAGGAGTAACTTTTTATTGAACACTGAAGCTTTCTTT.

Points on this clone: In the same sample, other DNA sequences code for this CDR3. The V gene is TRBV12-3 or TRBV12-4, the J gene TRBJ1-4; unclear D gene. Trimming took 3 bases from V and 7 from J, leaving 3 bases between them. The CDR3 length is 11 residues. The CDR3 loop is CASSFGEKLFF. CDR3 coding DNA: TGTGCCAGCAGTTTCGGTGAAAAACTGTTTTTT.

The chain has TRBV19 and TRBJ2-1; D is unclear. The V end was cut by 7 bases, the J end by 5 bases, with 6 bases between. This CDR3 comprises 11 residues. Germline values: CDR1 LNHDA, CDR2 SQIVND (reference sequence). CDR3 DNA: TGTGCCAGTATAAGAAACAATGAGCAGTTCTTC. It is translated as CASIRNNEQFF. Full variable domain (outside the CDR3, taken from reference TRBV19 and TRBJ2-1): DGGITQSPKYLFRKEGQNVTLSCEQNLNHDAMYWYRQDPGQGLRLIYYSQIVNDFQKGDIAEGYSVSREKKESFPLTVTSAQKNPTAFYLCASIRNNEQFFGPGTRLTVL.

The chain's CDR3 is CAWSLGHPSTEAFF. The CDR3 nucleotides read TGTGCCTGGTCCCTGGGACATCCGAGCACTGAAGCTTTCTTT. The chain employs TRBV30 and TRBJ1-1; a weak D match, TRBD1 (6 bases). Trimming cost V 5 bases and J 4 bases, with 17 bases left between them. Germline V gene data show CDR1 as GTSNPN and CDR2 as SVGIG (reference sequence). The CDR3 length is 14 residues. The whole variable domain, filled in from reference TRBV30 and TRBJ1-1, reads SQTIHQWPATLVQPVGSPLSLECTVEGTSNPNLYWYRQAAGRGLQLLFYSVGIGQISSEVPQNLSASRPQDRQFILSSKKLLLSDSGFYLCAWSLGHPSTEAFFGQGTRLTVV.

The chain is built from TRBV18 and TRBJ1-2; D remains ambiguous. The V and J ends lost 5 bases and 4 bases respectively, with 11 bases between them. CDR1 is KGHSH, CDR2 LQKENI, per germline. The CDR3 has 13 amino acids. In nucleotides, the CDR3 is TGTGCCAGCTCAGCGGACCATGGCTATGGCTACACCTTC. As protein: CASSADHGYGYTF.

This chain joins TRBV5-1 and TRBJ1-5, with a weak D call TRBD1 (5 bases). The CDR3 has 13 residues. The V gene lost 2 bases and the J gene lost 5 bases, with 8 bases spanning the gap. Germline V CDR1 and CDR2: SGHRS, YFSETQ. For the CDR3, the DNA is TGCGCCAGCAGCTTTGGGGGAGATCAGCCCCAGCATTTT. Translated: CASSFGGDQPQHF. The variable domain in full, with the rest retrieved from reference TRBV5-1 and TRBJ1-5, is KAGVTQTPRYLIKTRGQQVTLSCSPISGHRSVSWYQQTPGQGLQFLFEYFSETQRNKGNFPGRFSGRQFSNSRSEMNVSTLELGDSALYLCASSFGGDQPQHFGDGTRLSIL.

CDR3 residues: CASSPRSGTGDNVNTEAFF. The CDR3 nucleotides read TGCGCCAGCAGCCCGAGATCTGGGACAGGGGATAACGTGAACACTGAAGCTTTCTTT. This chain links TRBV5-1 with TRBJ1-1, with 10 bases aligning to TRBD1. The germline gives CDR1 SGHRS, CDR2 YFSETQ. The CDR3 totals 19 residues. The V segment lost 4 bases and the J segment 0 bases; nucleotides outside the gene matches: 15.

This clone has just one count. V usage is TRBV9 and J usage is TRBJ2-4; 9 bases agree with TRBD1. The CDR3 contains 19 residues. Germline CDR1 is SGDLS and CDR2 is YYNGEE. The V segment lost 3 bases and the J segment 0 bases; nucleotides outside the gene matches: 13. This chain's CDR3 is CASSEDTGQGTLAKNIQYF. The DNA of the CDR3 is TGTGCCAGCAGCGAAGATACGGGACAGGGTACCCTAGCCAAAAACATTCAGTACTTC.

The genes are TRBV11-3 and TRBJ1-5; no clear D. Looked up from germline, CDR1 is SGHNT and CDR2 is YENEEA. Trimming took off 3 bases at V and 3 bases at J, with 6 bases between the two ends. The CDR3 is 13 amino acids. CDR3: CASSFGINQPQHF. The CDR3 DNA follows: TGTGCCAGCAGCTTTGGAATCAATCAGCCCCAGCATTTT.

The chain has TRBV9 and TRBJ2-2; D call uncertain. The ends were cut back, 2 bases at V and 5 bases at J, with 16 bases in the middle. The length of the CDR3 is 16 residues. Germline V gene lookup returns CDR1 SGDLS and CDR2 YYNGEE. DNA of the CDR3: TGTGCCAGCAGCGTGGAATTGCCGGGCAGGACCGGGGAGCTGTTTTTT. Its translation: CASSVELPGRTGELFF.

The chain combines TRBV7-8 with TRBJ1-1; 9 bases align to TRBD1. Germline V gene lookup returns CDR1 SGHVS and CDR2 FQNEAQ. The length of the CDR3 is 14 residues. Trimming at V came to 2 bases and at J to 5 bases, leaving 3 bases not matched to a gene. This CDR3 is CASSLRDRETEAFF. The CDR3 region has the DNA TGTGCCAGCAGCTTAAGGGACAGGGAGACTGAAGCTTTCTTT. The full variable domain, completed using reference TRBV7-8 and TRBJ1-1, is GAGVSQSPRYKVAKRGQDVALRCDPISGHVSLFWYQQALGQGPEFLTYFQNEAQLDKSGLPSDRFFAERPEGSVSTLKIQRTQQEDSAVYLCASSLRDRETEAFFGQGTRLTVV.

The chain carries TRBV7-2 and TRBJ2-7, with D uncertain. Germline values: CDR1 SGHTA, CDR2 FQGNSA. The V end was cut by 2 bases, the J end by 4 bases, with 24 bases between. The CDR3 runs 18 residues. The CDR3 DNA follows: TGTGCCAGCAGCTTATCTGTCCCCACAGCCATCCAATTTTACGAGCAGTACTTC. Residues: CASSLSVPTAIQFYEQYF.

The V and J genes are TRBV28 and TRBJ2-1; TRBD1 aligns across 8 bases. Trimming cost V 3 bases and J 4 bases; bases outside gene matches: 5. CDR3 size: 15 residues. CDR1 is MDHEN, CDR2 SYDVKM, per germline. Here the CDR3 reads CASSFDRGSYNEQFF. In nucleotides, the CDR3 is TGTGCCAGCAGTTTCGACAGGGGTTCTTACAATGAGCAGTTCTTC.

This clone was seen once. The sample contains more than one DNA sequence encoding this CDR3. The gene calls are TRBV18 and TRBJ1-1; 7 nucleotides match TRBD1. Germline CDR1 is KGHSH and CDR2 is LQKENI. Unmatched junction bases numbered 4, after V lost 6 bases and J lost 0 bases. This CDR3 region has 14 residues. The CDR3 loop is CASSRTGMNTEAFF. CDR3 coding DNA: TGTGCCAGCTCTCGGACAGGAATGAACACTGAAGCTTTCTTT.

This chain joins TRBV2 and TRBJ2-5; TRBD2 matches 9 bases. V lost 1 base to trimming and J lost 4 bases; unmatched junction nucleotides: 7. The length of the CDR3 is 16 residues. Germline V CDR1 and CDR2: SNHLY, FYNNEI. The CDR3 sequence: CASSEEAGGGLETQYF. The CDR3 DNA reads TGTGCCAGCAGTGAAGAAGCGGGGGGAGGTCTAGAGACCCAGTACTTC.

The chain couples TRBV5-1 to TRBJ2-7, with no clear D. CDR3 length: 13 residues. Trimming cost V 6 bases and J 3 bases, with 13 bases left between them. From germline, CDR1 is SGHRS and CDR2 YFSETQ. The CDR3 loop reads CASNDVQGYEQYF. The CDR3 coding sequence is TGCGCCAGCAACGACGTTCAAGGCTACGAGCAGTACTTC.

This chain connects TRBV5-4 to TRBJ1-2; the D gene is possibly TRBD1 (6 bases). CDR3 length: 14 residues. Trimming pared 3 bases from V and 4 bases from J, leaving 13 bases between. The V gene's germline CDR1 is SGHNT and CDR2 YYREEE (reference sequence). This CDR3 reads CASSSGGGGYGYTF. The CDR3 region has the DNA TGTGCCAGCAGCTCCGGTGGAGGGGGCTATGGCTACACCTTC.

The chain uses TRBV5-1 and TRBJ2-6; D is tentatively TRBD1 or TRBD2 (5 bases each). The length of the CDR3 is 14 residues. Trimming left V 3 bases short and J 4 bases short, with 8 bases between. In germline, CDR1 is SGHRS, CDR2 YFSETQ. CDR3 nucleotides: TGCGCCAGCAGCTCCGGGGCCGGGGCCAACGTCCTGACTTTC. Translation: CASSSGAGANVLTF.

The chain is built from TRBV4-1 and TRBJ1-2; D not certain. Germline values: CDR1 MGHRA, CDR2 YSYEKL. V was pared by 1 base and J by 1 base, with 10 bases between. CDR3 length equals 15 residues. Here the CDR3 reads CASSQALGFNYGYTF. CDR3 bases: TGCGCCAGCAGCCAAGCCCTAGGTTTTAACTATGGCTACACCTTC.

In its sample, this clone was seen once. The chain uses TRBV15 and TRBJ1-4; no clear D. The CDR3 covers 13 residues. Germline CDR1 reads LNHNV; CDR2 reads YYDKDF (reference sequence). Trimming took off 0 bases at V and 8 bases at J, with 7 bases between the two ends. The CDR3 coding sequence is TGTGCCACCAGCAGAGACGGGAGGGAAAAACTGTTTTTT. Its protein is CATSRDGREKLFF.

The chain has TRBV3-1 (or the pseudogene TRBV3-2) and TRBJ2-7; 7 bases are a match to TRBD2. V lost 5 bases to trimming and J lost 4 bases; unmatched junction nucleotides: 11. In germline, CDR1 is LGHDT, CDR2 YNNKEL (reference sequence). CDR3 size: 15 residues. The CDR3 here is CASSLIVGGRYEQYF. The CDR3, as DNA: TGTGCCAGCAGCTTAATCGTCGGGGGGAGATACGAGCAGTACTTC.